This TCR beta chain emerged from a study of blood T cell repertoires in COVID-19. About the study: COVID-19 samples, acute and convalescent, were from the United States, Italy and Spain. T cells, B-cell-depleted T cells, or PBMCs provided the cDNA or gDNA that served as material.

Original methodology: It was from reference gene primer amplification that nucleated cell counts were estimated. Here immunoSEQ multiplex PCR was the method, and the copy in TCRdb shows in-frame clones only, minus some. Clonal size and the V and J genes are those of that table, whereas D and trimming came from the DNA. The sample contains about 200,000 clones, about 88% of which appear only once. CDR3 length: 15 residues. V was pared by 2 bases and J by 0 bases, with 10 bases between. Per germline, CDR1 KGHDR and CDR2 SFDVKD. Material for sequencing was peripheral blood. This TCR was recovered from a man in his sixties with acute or convalescent COVID-19. This chain uses TRBV24-1 with TRBJ2-7; tentative D call: TRBD1 (6 bases). The DNA of the CDR3 is TGTGCCACCAGTGATTCGCGGACAGTCTCCTACGAGCAGTACTTC. Encoded protein: CATSDSRTVSYEQYF.